These T cell receptor beta chains were read from a single sample in a study of human T cells and chemical hapten exposure. TCRdb independently ran MiXCR on the RACE reads; one entry per CDR3 protein. The sample consists of about 160,000 distinct CDR3 sequences, 25% to 35% of them appearing once. This specimen consisted of whole blood, obtained in connection with sensitization to the hapten diphenylcyclopropenone (DPC). The receptors shown here come from a woman aged 18-35 years with alopecia areata. Some clones in this sample may be carry-over from other donors' samples. CDR3s include the opening cysteine and the closing phenylalanine or tryptophan. A D gene is named only where the DNA matches it firmly. The size entry is marked missing in some rows and otherwise reads once, few, many or a size class.

TRBV29-1	NA	TRBJ1-2	NA	TGCAGCGTTGGGGACCGAACGAACTATGGCTACACCTTC	CSVGDRTNYGYTF
TRBV4-3	TRBD1	TRBJ2-1	NA	TGCGCCAGCAGCCAAGACGGGACAGGAGTTAACAATGAGCAGTTCTTC	CASSQDGTGVNNEQFF
TRBV29-1	NA	TRBJ2-7	NA	TGCAGCGCCACCGACAGGACCTACGAGCAGTACTTC	CSATDRTYEQYF
TRBV9	NA	TRBJ2-3	NA	TGTGCCAGCAGCGTAGGACAGTCTCCCACAGATACGCAGTATTTT	CASSVGQSPTDTQYF
TRBV25-1	NA	TRBJ2-3	NA	TGTGCCAGCAGTGAAGGCAGCACAGATACGCAGTATTTT	CASSEGSTDTQYF
TRBV4-1	TRBD1	TRBJ2-7	NA	TGCGCCAGCAGCCAAGATGCAGTAGGACAGGGGAAGGACGAGCAGTACTTC	CASSQDAVGQGKDEQYF
TRBV4-1	TRBD1	TRBJ1-4	few	TGCGCCAGCAGAAAAACAGGGGAGGCTGAAAAACTGTTTTTT	CASRKTGEAEKLFF
TRBV29-1	NA	TRBJ1-2	NA	TGCAGCGTTGATCTCTATGGCTACACCTTC	CSVDLYGYTF
TRBV6-2/TRBV6-3	NA	TRBJ2-7	NA	TGTGCCAGCAGTTACTCGAGCGCAGGGAGCGAGCAGTACTTC	CASSYSSAGSEQYF
TRBV20-1	NA	TRBJ2-5	many	TGCAGTGCTAGCATTCTGGAGACCCAGTACTTC	CSASILETQYF
TRBV6-2/TRBV6-3	NA	TRBJ2-3	few	TGTGCCAGCAGTAGGAGCGACACTAGCACAGATACGCAGTATTTT	CASSRSDTSTDTQYF
TRBV14	NA	TRBJ1-1	few	TGTGCCAGCAGCCACACCCTACGGCGGAACACTGAAGCTTTCTTT	CASSHTLRRNTEAFF
TRBV20-1	NA	TRBJ1-5	NA	TGCAGTGCTAGAGGGGGATGGGGGGATCATCAGCCCCAGCATTTT	CSARGGWGDHQPQHF
TRBV29-1	NA	TRBJ2-1	few	TGCAGAGCCACCGCTAGAGGGAACAATGAGCAGTTCTTC	CRATARGNNEQFF
TRBV7-3	NA	TRBJ1-1	NA	TGTGCCAGCAGCTTAACGCCGACAGCCACTGAAGCTTTCTTT	CASSLTPTATEAFF
TRBV5-1	TRBD1	TRBJ2-7	few	TGCGCCAGCAGCTTGGGGGACAGGGGCTCCGAGCAGTACTTC	CASSLGDRGSEQYF
TRBV7-9	NA	TRBJ2-2	NA	TGTGCCAGCAGCCCCGCCCCCGGGGAGCTGTTTTTT	CASSPAPGELFF
TRBV20-1	TRBD1	TRBJ1-1	NA	TGCAGTGCCCCTCGGACAGGGGTGGACACTGAAGCTTTCTTT	CSAPRTGVDTEAFF
TRBV29-1	NA	TRBJ2-2	many	TGCAGCCCCCGGATCGTCGAGACCACCGGGGAGCTGTTTTTT	CSPRIVETTGELFF
TRBV6-5	NA	TRBJ1-3	NA	TGTGCCAGCAGTTACTCTGGGTTTTCAGGGACCTCTGGAAACACCATATATTTT	CASSYSGFSGTSGNTIYF
TRBV20-1	TRBD1	TRBJ2-7	few	TGCAGTGCTAGAGATTGGACAGGGAACGAGCAGTACTTC	CSARDWTGNEQYF
TRBV9	NA	TRBJ1-1	NA	TGTGCCAGCAGCGTATATGGGGAACGGGGGACTGAAGCTTTCTTT	CASSVYGERGTEAFF
TRBV5-1	NA	TRBJ1-1	few	TGCGCCAGCAGCCATGTGGGGCAGGGGCTTCGAACTGAAGCTTTCTTT	CASSHVGQGLRTEAFF
TRBV7-2	NA	TRBJ1-2	NA	TGTGCCAGCAGCTTAGGAGACCTAGCTAACTATGGCTACACCTTC	CASSLGDLANYGYTF
TRBV6-6	NA	TRBJ1-5	NA	TGTGCCAGCAGTGTGGTGGGTGGCAATCAGCCCCAGCATTTT	CASSVVGGNQPQHF
TRBV7-2	NA	TRBJ2-1	NA	TGTGCCAGCAGCCTCAGATCGGGGTACAATGAGCAGTTCTTC	CASSLRSGYNEQFF
TRBV20-1	NA	TRBJ1-3	few	TGCAGTGCTAGCCGCTCTGGAAACACCATATATTTT	CSASRSGNTIYF
TRBV20-1	NA	TRBJ2-5	few	TGCAGTGCTAGGCGGGACGGGGCTGGGGAAACCCAGTACTTC	CSARRDGAGETQYF
TRBV15	NA	TRBJ2-3	few	TGTGCCACCAGCAGAGTCGGGAGCACAGATACGCAGTATTTT	CATSRVGSTDTQYF
TRBV20-1	NA	TRBJ2-7	many	TGCAGTGCCCCATGGGGGGGCCCCTACGAGCAGTACTTC	CSAPWGGPYEQYF
TRBV10-3	NA	TRBJ2-7	few	TGTGCCATCAGTGGGGATGGAGCGCTCTCCTACGAGCAGTACTTC	CAISGDGALSYEQYF
TRBV11-2	NA	TRBJ2-5	NA	TGTGCCAGCAGCTTAGTACAGGCGAAGACCCAGTACTTC	CASSLVQAKTQYF
TRBV2	NA	TRBJ2-3	NA	TGTGCCAGCAATGGTCTAGCTTCTAGCACAGATACGCAGTATTTT	CASNGLASSTDTQYF
TRBV5-1	NA	TRBJ1-1	NA	TGCGCCAGCAGATCCGCGGGCCGGGGCGCTTTCTTT	CASRSAGRGAFF
TRBV9	NA	TRBJ1-6	NA	TGTGCCAGCAGCGTAGTCGCGGGCTATAATTCACCCCTCCACTTT	CASSVVAGYNSPLHF
TRBV30	NA	TRBJ2-2	few	TGTGCCTGGAGTGTGGCAGGGGTAATCGACGGGGAGCTGTTTTTT	CAWSVAGVIDGELFF
TRBV20-1	TRBD1	TRBJ1-3	many	TGCAGTGCAGAGGACAGGGGCGAAAGAAACACCATATATTTT	CSAEDRGERNTIYF
TRBV20-1	NA	TRBJ2-2	NA	TGCCCATATCAAAACAACACCGGGGAGCTGTTTTTT	CPYQNNTGELFF
TRBV4-2	NA	TRBJ2-3	NA	TGTGCCAGCAGCCCCACAGGGGAGGGCTCAGATACGCAGTATTTT	CASSPTGEGSDTQYF
TRBV6-6	NA	TRBJ1-2	few	TGTGCCACCCACCTTGGTTCCGCTGGCTACACCTTC	CATHLGSAGYTF